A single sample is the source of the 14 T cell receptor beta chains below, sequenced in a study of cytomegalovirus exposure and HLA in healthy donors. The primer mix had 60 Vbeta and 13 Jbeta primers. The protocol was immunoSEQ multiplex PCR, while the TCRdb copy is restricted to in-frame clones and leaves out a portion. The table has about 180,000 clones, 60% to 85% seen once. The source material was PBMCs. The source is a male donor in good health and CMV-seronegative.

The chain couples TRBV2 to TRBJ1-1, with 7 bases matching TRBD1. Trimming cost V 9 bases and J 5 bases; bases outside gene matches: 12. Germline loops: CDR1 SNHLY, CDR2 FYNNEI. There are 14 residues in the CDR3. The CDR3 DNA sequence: TGTGCCAGACCGACAGGGCCTAAGGGGACTGAAGCTTTCTTT. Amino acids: CARPTGPKGTEAFF.

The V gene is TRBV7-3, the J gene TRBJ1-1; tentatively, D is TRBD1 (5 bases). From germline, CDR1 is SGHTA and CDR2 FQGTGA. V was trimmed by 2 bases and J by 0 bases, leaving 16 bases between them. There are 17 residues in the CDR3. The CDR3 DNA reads TGTGCCAGCAGCTTAGGGGGGGTTAGAGCCATGAACACTGAAGCTTTCTTT. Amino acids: CASSLGGVRAMNTEAFF.

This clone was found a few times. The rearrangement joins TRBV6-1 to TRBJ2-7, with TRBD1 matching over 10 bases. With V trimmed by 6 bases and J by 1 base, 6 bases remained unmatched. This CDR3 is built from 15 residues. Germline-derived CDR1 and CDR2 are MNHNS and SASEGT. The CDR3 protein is CASRPGQGGSYEQYF. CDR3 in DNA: TGTGCCAGCAGACCCGGACAGGGGGGGTCCTACGAGCAGTACTTC.

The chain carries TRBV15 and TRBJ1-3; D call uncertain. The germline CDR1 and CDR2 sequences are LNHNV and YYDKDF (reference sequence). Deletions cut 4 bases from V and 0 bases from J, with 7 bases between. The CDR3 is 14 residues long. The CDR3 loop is CATSTRLSGNTIYF. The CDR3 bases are TGTGCCACCAGCACTCGACTCTCTGGAAACACCATATATTTT. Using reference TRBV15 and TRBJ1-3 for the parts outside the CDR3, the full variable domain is DAMVIQNPRYQVTQFGKPVTLSCSQTLNHNVMYWYQQKSSQAPKLLFHYYDKDFNNEADTPDNFQSRRPNTSFCFLDIRSPGLGDTAMYLCATSTRLSGNTIYFGEGSWLTVV.

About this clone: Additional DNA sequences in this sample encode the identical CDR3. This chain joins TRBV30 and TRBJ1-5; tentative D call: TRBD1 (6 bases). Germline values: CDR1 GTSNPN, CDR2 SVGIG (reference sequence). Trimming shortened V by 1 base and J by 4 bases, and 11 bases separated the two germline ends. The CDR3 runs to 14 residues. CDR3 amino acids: CAWSEGQLNQPQHF. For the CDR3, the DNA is TGTGCCTGGAGTGAGGGACAACTTAATCAGCCCCAGCATTTT. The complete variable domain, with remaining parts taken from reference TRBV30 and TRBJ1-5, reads SQTIHQWPATLVQPVGSPLSLECTVEGTSNPNLYWYRQAAGRGLQLLFYSVGIGQISSEVPQNLSASRPQDRQFILSSKKLLLSDSGFYLCAWSEGQLNQPQHFGDGTRLSIL.

CDR3 residues: CASSVVGTSEDTQYF. CDR3 sequence (DNA): TGTGCCAGCAGCGTAGTCGGGACTAGCGAAGATACGCAGTATTTT. The V gene is TRBV9, the J gene TRBJ2-3; 10 bases match TRBD2. Per the germline V gene, CDR1 is SGDLS and CDR2 is YYNGEE. CDR3 length equals 15 residues. V shed 0 bases and J 5 bases; nucleotides not matched to a gene: 3.

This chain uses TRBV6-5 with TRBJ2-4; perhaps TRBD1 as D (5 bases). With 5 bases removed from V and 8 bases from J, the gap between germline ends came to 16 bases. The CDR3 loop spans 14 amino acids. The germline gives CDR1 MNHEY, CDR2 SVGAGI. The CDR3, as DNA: TGTGCCAGCAGTGTATTGGCCGACAGCTACATTCAGTACTTC. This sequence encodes CASSVLADSYIQYF.

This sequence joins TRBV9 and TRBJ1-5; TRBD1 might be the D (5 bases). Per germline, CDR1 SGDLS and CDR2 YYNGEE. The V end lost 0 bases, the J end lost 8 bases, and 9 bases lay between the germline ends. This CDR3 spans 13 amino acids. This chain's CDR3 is CASSVGGLEPQHF. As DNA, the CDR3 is TGTGCCAGCAGCGTAGGGGGACTCGAGCCCCAGCATTTT.

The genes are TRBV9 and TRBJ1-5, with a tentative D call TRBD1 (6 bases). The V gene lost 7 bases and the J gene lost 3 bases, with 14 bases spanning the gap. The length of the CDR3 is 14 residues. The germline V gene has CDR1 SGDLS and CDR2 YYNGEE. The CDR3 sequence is CASALGDTNQPQHF. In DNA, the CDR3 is TGTGCCAGCGCCCTGGGGGACACCAATCAGCCCCAGCATTTT.

The CDR3 sequence is CASSPREENTGELFF. CDR3 DNA sequence: TGTGCCAGCTCACCTAGGGAGGAGAACACCGGGGAGCTGTTTTTT. The chain uses TRBV18 and TRBJ2-2; TRBD2 might be the D (6 bases). Germline CDR1 KGHSH, CDR2 LQKENI. The length of the CDR3 is 15 residues. The germline V and J ends were trimmed by 3 bases and 1 base, with 9 bases remaining between them.

The CDR3 nucleotides are TGTGCCAGCAGCTTAGGTACTAGCGGGAACAATGAGCAGTTCTTC. It specifies CASSLGTSGNNEQFF. The chain is built from TRBV7-3 and TRBJ2-1, with 10 bases matching TRBD2. The CDR3 runs to 15 residues. Unmatched junction bases numbered 3, after V lost 2 bases and J lost 5 bases. The germline V gene encodes CDR1 SGHTA and CDR2 FQGTGA.

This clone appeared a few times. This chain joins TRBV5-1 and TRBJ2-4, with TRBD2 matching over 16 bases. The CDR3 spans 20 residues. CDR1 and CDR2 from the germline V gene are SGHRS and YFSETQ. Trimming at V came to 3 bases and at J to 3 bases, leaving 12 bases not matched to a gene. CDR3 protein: CASSSNPGLAGGPGKNIQYF. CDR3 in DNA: TGCGCCAGCAGCTCAAACCCGGGACTAGCGGGAGGGCCTGGCAAAAACATTCAGTACTTC. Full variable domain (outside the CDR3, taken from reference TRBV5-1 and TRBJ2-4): KAGVTQTPRYLIKTRGQQVTLSCSPISGHRSVSWYQQTPGQGLQFLFEYFSETQRNKGNFPGRFSGRQFSNSRSEMNVSTLELGDSALYLCASSSNPGLAGGPGKNIQYFGAGTRLSVL.

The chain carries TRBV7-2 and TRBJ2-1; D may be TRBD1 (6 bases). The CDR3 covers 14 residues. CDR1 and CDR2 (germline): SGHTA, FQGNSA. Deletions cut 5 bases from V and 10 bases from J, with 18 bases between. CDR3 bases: TGTGCCAGCAGCCAACAGGGTCTGTCAGTCGAGCAGTTCTTC. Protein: CASSQQGLSVEQFF.

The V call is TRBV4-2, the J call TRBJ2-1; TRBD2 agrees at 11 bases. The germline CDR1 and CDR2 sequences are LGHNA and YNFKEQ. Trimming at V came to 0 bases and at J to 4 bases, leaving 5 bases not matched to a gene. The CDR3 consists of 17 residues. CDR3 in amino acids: CASSQDPLAGGYNEQFF. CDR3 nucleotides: TGTGCCAGCAGCCAAGACCCTCTAGCGGGGGGTTACAATGAGCAGTTCTTC.